Shown below are 32 T cell receptor beta chains from a single sample sequenced in a study of CD8 T cells in Susac syndrome. The RNA input was 0.5 to 1 ug, and it was reverse transcribed with random hexamers. Each CDR3 protein is one row after TCRdb ran MiXCR on the immunoSEQ multiplex PCR reads. Found here are approximately 190,000 distinct CDR3 sequences, 95% of them singletons; the top ten hold about 0.17%. Sequences were obtained from CD8+ T cells from PBMCs. The receptors come from a human donor with Susac syndrome.

CDR3 amino acids: CATSDKGAGISTDTQYF. CDR3 bases: TGTGCCACCAGTGATAAGGGAGCGGGGATTAGCACAGATACGCAGTATTTT. The chain employs TRBV24-1 and TRBJ2-3; 7 bases are a match to TRBD2. Trimming removed 3 bases from V and 0 bases from J; junction bases left unmatched: 8. The CDR3 runs to 17 residues. CDR1 is KGHDR and CDR2 is SFDVKD in the germline V gene.

The chain couples TRBV30 to TRBJ2-1, with 7 bases aligning to TRBD1. In germline, CDR1 is GTSNPN, CDR2 SVGIG (reference sequence). There are 15 residues in the CDR3. V lost 4 bases, J lost 2 bases, and 8 bases stayed unmatched. The CDR3 reads CAWTDRALPYNEQFF. The CDR3 DNA is TGTGCCTGGACTGACAGGGCCCTACCCTACAATGAGCAGTTCTTC. The complete variable domain, with remaining parts taken from reference TRBV30 and TRBJ2-1, reads SQTIHQWPATLVQPVGSPLSLECTVEGTSNPNLYWYRQAAGRGLQLLFYSVGIGQISSEVPQNLSASRPQDRQFILSSKKLLLSDSGFYLCAWTDRALPYNEQFFGPGTRLTVL.

The rearrangement links TRBV5-6 to TRBJ2-7; D assignment may be TRBD1 or TRBD2 (5 bases each). The CDR3 covers 13 residues. Between the trimmed V and J ends, which lost 0 bases and 6 bases, there was a span of 10 bases. Germline V gives CDR1 SGHDT, CDR2 YYEEEE. CDR3 residues: CASSLVPGREQYF. CDR3 coding DNA: TGTGCCAGCAGCTTGGTCCCGGGGCGCGAGCAGTACTTC.

The rearrangement links TRBV9 to TRBJ2-2; no firm D call. Germline loops: CDR1 SGDLS, CDR2 YYNGEE. The V and J ends lost 4 bases and 6 bases respectively, with 7 bases between them. The CDR3 consists of 12 residues. The CDR3 is CASSWDPGELFF. For the CDR3, the DNA is TGTGCCAGCAGCTGGGATCCCGGGGAGCTGTTTTTT.

This chain links TRBV11-2 with TRBJ1-2; tentatively, D is TRBD1 (5 bases). Germline V CDR1 and CDR2: SGHAT, FQNNGV. V lost 3 bases and J lost 8, with 16 bases in between. This CDR3 spans 14 amino acids. The CDR3 sequence: CASSLFPGDLGYTF. In nucleotides, the CDR3 is TGTGCCAGCAGCTTGTTTCCTGGGGACCTCGGCTACACCTTC.

This chain joins TRBV27 and TRBJ1-1, with D maybe TRBD1 (5 bases). This CDR3 region has 14 residues. Germline values: CDR1 MNHEY, CDR2 SMNVEV (reference sequence). V was cut by 3 bases and J by 4 bases, with 12 bases left in between. DNA for the CDR3: TGTGCCAGCAGTTTCCTTGGGGGAGGCACTGAAGCTTTCTTT. Protein sequence: CASSFLGGGTEAFF.

The CDR3 reads CASSYSDSGANVLTF. The DNA for the CDR3 is TGTGCCAGCAGTTACAGTGACTCTGGGGCCAACGTCCTGACTTTC. This sequence joins TRBV6-5 and TRBJ2-6; D is ambiguous. Germline loops: CDR1 MNHEY, CDR2 SVGAGI. The V and J ends lost 2 bases and 0 bases respectively, with 5 bases between them. CDR3 length: 15 amino acids.

The chain uses TRBV9 and TRBJ1-2; 8 positions match TRBD1. Per the germline V gene, CDR1 is SGDLS and CDR2 is YYNGEE. The CDR3 spans 17 residues. With V trimmed by 4 bases and J by 1 base, 12 bases remained unmatched. The CDR3 is CASSPQTGQVYNYGYTF. The DNA for the CDR3 is TGTGCCAGCAGCCCACAGACGGGACAGGTCTATAACTATGGCTACACCTTC.

The gene calls are TRBV6-6 and TRBJ2-7, with 9 bases fitting TRBD1. Germline assignment: CDR1 MNHNY and CDR2 SVGAGI (reference sequence). This CDR3 spans 14 amino acids. V was pared by 8 bases and J by 6 bases, with 11 bases of the junction left unmatched. The CDR3 spells CASRPAQGASEQYF. The CDR3 region has the DNA TGTGCCAGCCGACCGGCACAGGGGGCTTCCGAGCAGTACTTC.

The V call is TRBV27, the J call TRBJ2-5, with a weak D call TRBD1 (6 bases). CDR3 length equals 15 residues. V was pared by 4 bases and J by 3 bases, with 15 bases between. Germline V gene sequence: CDR1 MNHEY, CDR2 SMNVEV (reference sequence). The CDR3 reads CASSSFQDSEETQYF. The CDR3 region has the DNA TGTGCCAGCAGTTCATTCCAGGACAGCGAAGAGACCCAGTACTTC.

The chain carries TRBV29-1 and TRBJ2-7; 9 bases line up with TRBD1. Germline CDR1 reads SQVTM; CDR2 reads ANQGSEA. The V gene end was trimmed by 7 bases and the J gene end by 1 base; junction bases not matched to a gene: 11. The CDR3 length is 15 residues. The CDR3 nucleotides are TGCAGCGCAATACCCAGCGGGACAGGGTCCTACGAGCAGTACTTC. Residues: CSAIPSGTGSYEQYF.

V usage is TRBV12-3 or TRBV12-4 and J usage is TRBJ1-1; D ambiguous. The CDR3 consists of 11 residues. Trimming shortened V by 7 bases and J by 4 bases, and 7 bases separated the two germline ends. This CDR3 reads CASKVGTEAFF. CDR3 nucleotide sequence: TGTGCCAGCAAGGTGGGCACTGAAGCTTTCTTT.

Written as DNA, the CDR3 is TGCAGTGCAGAACTAACAGGAGCCACAGATACGCAGTATTTT. Its translation: CSAELTGATDTQYF. The chain has TRBV20-1 and TRBJ2-3; the D gene is possibly TRBD1 (5 bases). V was trimmed by 6 bases and J by 2 bases, leaving 15 bases between them. CDR3 length: 14 residues. Germline V gives CDR1 DFQATT, CDR2 SNEGSKA (reference sequence).

The chain combines TRBV29-1 with TRBJ1-1; D is ambiguous. The V gene's germline CDR1 is SQVTM and CDR2 ANQGSEA. The CDR3 is 13 amino acids. The germline V and J ends were trimmed by 0 bases and 3 bases, with 8 bases remaining between them. The DNA of the CDR3 is TGCAGCGTTGAAGATTCCCCTGACACTGAAGCTTTCTTT. Residues: CSVEDSPDTEAFF.

V usage is TRBV28 and J usage is TRBJ1-5; no firm D call. Per germline, CDR1 MDHEN and CDR2 SYDVKM. Trimming took 2 bases from V and 0 from J, leaving 8 bases between them. The CDR3 length is 15 residues. CDR3 residues: CASSLARLSNQPQHF. The DNA of the CDR3 is TGTGCCAGCAGTTTAGCCCGCCTTAGCAATCAGCCCCAGCATTTT.

The V and J genes are TRBV28 and TRBJ1-1; D gene uncertain. V was clipped by 9 bases and J by 7 bases, with 15 bases between them. The CDR3 contains 12 residues. Germline CDR1 and CDR2: MDHEN and SYDVKM. In nucleotides, the CDR3 is TGTGCCAGTTCGGACGGTAGAAGTGAAGCTTTCTTT. The encoded protein is CASSDGRSEAFF.

This sequence joins TRBV20-1 and TRBJ2-1; D is possibly TRBD1 (5 bases). CDR3 size: 13 residues. The germline V and J ends were trimmed by 6 bases and 6 bases, with 15 bases remaining between them. Germline V gene lookup returns CDR1 DFQATT and CDR2 SNEGSKA (reference sequence). CDR3 in amino acids: CSALTPTVNEQFF. CDR3 DNA sequence: TGCAGTGCCCTCACCCCGACAGTCAATGAGCAGTTCTTC.

This chain links TRBV9 with TRBJ1-2; D remains ambiguous. The CDR3 spans 14 residues. Germline V gives CDR1 SGDLS, CDR2 YYNGEE. Trimming cost V 0 bases and J 5 bases, with 11 bases left between them. CDR3 in amino acids: CASSVESGGYGYTF. The CDR3 DNA is TGTGCCAGCAGCGTAGAAAGTGGAGGGTATGGCTACACCTTC.

This chain connects TRBV19 to TRBJ2-7; maybe TRBD1 (5 bases). The CDR3 spans 11 residues. Between the trimmed V and J ends, which lost 2 bases and 6 bases, there was a span of 5 bases. From germline, CDR1 is LNHDA and CDR2 SQIVND (reference sequence). The CDR3 DNA is TGTGCCAGTAGTATACAGGGCGAGCAGTACTTC. It yields the protein CASSIQGEQYF.

V is TRBV7-8 and J is TRBJ2-2; TRBD2 aligns across 8 bases. J was trimmed by 1 base and V by 6 bases; bases with no gene match: 1. From germline, CDR1 is SGHVS and CDR2 FQNEAQ. The CDR3 loop spans 14 amino acids. CDR3 bases: TGTGCCAGCAGGCGGGGGGTGAACACCGGGGAGCTGTTTTTT. This sequence encodes CASRRGVNTGELFF.

This rearrangement joins TRBV5-6 to TRBJ2-7; D not resolved. Germline V gene lookup returns CDR1 SGHDT and CDR2 YYEEEE. The CDR3 runs to 12 residues. V was cut by 0 bases and J by 5 bases, with 6 bases left in between. CDR3 loop: CASSLVRHEQYF. In DNA form, the CDR3 reads TGTGCCAGCAGCTTGGTGCGACACGAGCAGTACTTC. Combining the CDR3 with reference TRBV5-6 and TRBJ2-7 gives the whole variable domain DAGVTQSPTHLIKTRGQQVTLRCSPKSGHDTVSWYQQALGQGPQFIFQYYEEEERQRGNFPDRFSGHQFPNYSSELNVNALLLGDSALYLCASSLVRHEQYFGPGTRLTVT.

The chain is built from TRBV15 and TRBJ2-3; D remains unclear. Germline V gene lookup returns CDR1 LNHNV and CDR2 YYDKDF (reference sequence). The CDR3 length is 12 residues. V lost 6 bases and J 11 bases, leaving 15 bases between the germline ends. CDR3 DNA: TGTGCCACCAGGGGGTACAGCCCCGGGCAGTATTTT. Translated: CATRGYSPGQYF.

V usage is TRBV2 and J usage is TRBJ2-2, with a possible D match to TRBD1 (5 bases). Between the trimmed V and J ends, which lost 6 bases and 8 bases, there was a span of 13 bases. The length of the CDR3 is 13 residues. CDR1 is SNHLY, CDR2 FYNNEI, per germline. CDR3 nucleotide sequence: TGTGCCAGCAGAGACAGTAATGCAGGGGAGCTGTTTTTT. It yields the protein CASRDSNAGELFF. Drawing the rest from reference TRBV2 and TRBJ2-2, the complete variable domain is EPEVTQTPSHQVTQMGQEVILRCVPISNHLYFYWYRQILGQKVEFLVSFYNNEISEKSEIFDDQFSVERPDGSNFTLKIRSTKLEDSAMYFCASRDSNAGELFFGEGSRLTVL.

The chain uses TRBV27 and TRBJ2-7, with TRBD2 as a possible D gene (7 bases). The length of the CDR3 is 14 residues. Trimming took 3 bases from V and 0 from J, leaving 9 bases between them. The germline V gene encodes CDR1 MNHEY and CDR2 SMNVEV (reference sequence). The CDR3 nucleotides are TGTGCCAGCAGTTTCCGGGGGGCCTCCTACGAGCAGTACTTC. Amino acids: CASSFRGASYEQYF.

The sample holds one count of this clonotype. The chain recombines TRBV4-1 with TRBJ2-1; 13 positions agree with TRBD2. The CDR3 runs 16 residues. Trimming cost V 4 bases and J 12 bases; bases outside gene matches: 12. CDR1 MGHRA and CDR2 YSYEKL come from the germline V gene. Written as DNA, the CDR3 is TGCGCCAGCAGCCGCCCCGGGACTAGCGGGGCCTTTGGGCAGTTCTTC. It codes for CASSRPGTSGAFGQFF.

This clonotype has a single count. V gene TRBV7-9 combines with J gene TRBJ2-2; no clear D gene. The length of the CDR3 is 17 residues. With 5 bases removed from V and 1 base from J, the gap between germline ends came to 17 bases. Per germline, CDR1 SEHNR and CDR2 FQNEAQ (reference sequence). The CDR3 sequence: CASSSTGRTQNTGELFF. Here the CDR3 DNA reads TGTGCCAGCAGCAGTACCGGACGTACCCAGAACACCGGGGAGCTGTTTTTT.

The chain combines TRBV3-1 with TRBJ1-1, with D hard to call. Germline V gene data show CDR1 as LGHDT and CDR2 as YNNKEL (reference sequence). CDR3 size: 13 residues. Trimming cost V 0 bases and J 11 bases, with 13 bases left between them. The DNA for the CDR3 is TGTGCCAGCAGCCAAGAACGTGGCCTACGGGCTTTCTTT. Translating gives CASSQERGLRAFF.

The V call is TRBV9, the J call TRBJ2-1; TRBD2 matches 13 bases. Germline V CDR1 and CDR2: SGDLS, YYNGEE. The V segment lost 4 bases and the J segment 7 bases; nucleotides outside the gene matches: 8. The CDR3 is 16 residues long. CDR3 DNA: TGTGCCAGCAGCTTCTCCGGGACTAGCGGGGCAAATGAGCAGTTCTTC. Amino acid sequence: CASSFSGTSGANEQFF.

This chain links TRBV5-1 with TRBJ1-2; maybe TRBD1 (6 bases). The V gene's germline CDR1 is SGHRS and CDR2 YFSETQ. This CDR3 has 12 residues. V gave up 4 bases and J gave up 5 bases, with 9 bases separating them. CDR3 DNA: TGCGCCAGCAGCCGGGACACATATGGCTACACCTTC. Its protein is CASSRDTYGYTF.

This CDR3 is CASSPMDREIYEQYF. The DNA for the CDR3 is TGTGCCAGCAGCCCAATGGACAGGGAAATCTACGAGCAGTACTTC. This sequence joins TRBV3-1 and TRBJ2-7; TRBD1 agrees at 8 bases. The CDR3 runs 15 residues. Per germline, CDR1 LGHDT and CDR2 YNNKEL (reference sequence). V was pared by 4 bases and J by 3 bases, with 8 bases of the junction left unmatched.

This clonotype is a singleton in its sample. The J gene is TRBJ1-1, the V gene TRBV7-9; D ambiguous. The germline CDR1 and CDR2 sequences are SEHNR and FQNEAQ (reference sequence). The CDR3 sequence is 15 residues long. V lost 0 bases and J 1 base, leaving 9 bases between the germline ends. This chain's CDR3 is CASSLAIRENTEAFF. Written as DNA, the CDR3 is TGTGCCAGCAGCTTAGCTATCCGGGAGAACACTGAAGCTTTCTTT.

This chain uses TRBV10-1 with TRBJ1-2; 7 nucleotides align to TRBD1. The germline gives CDR1 WNHNN, CDR2 SYGVQD (reference sequence). J gave up 6 bases and V 9 bases, and 7 bases lay outside the gene matches. This CDR3 has 12 residues. CDR3 nucleotides: TGCGCCAGAAGGGGGCCCCCGGATGGCTACACCTTC. It specifies CARRGPPDGYTF.